This entry features one T cell receptor beta chain sequence. Its specificity is not known. The time point denotes: newly diagnosed GD, antithyroid drugs for less than 3 months. The TCR library was prepared using RNA isolated from PBMCs. The data stem from a study of regulatory T cells in long-lasting Graves disease. CDR3 regions were amplified by Arm-PCR using iRepertoire HTBI primers to build TCR beta libraries. MiXCR was run by TCRdb on the multiplex PCR reads, yielding one entry per CDR3 protein. Of approximately 470,000 distinct CDR3 sequences in the sample, around 15% were seen once. The CDR3 has 15 amino acids. The germline V gene encodes CDR1 MNHEY and CDR2 SMNVEV (reference sequence). The junction had 3 bases not matched to a gene; V was cut back by 2 bases and J by 1 base. Study findings and constraints: The TCR repertoire of persistent Graves' patients was less diverse than that of newly diagnosed ones.

These data also formed part of another study, on T cells in Graves' hyperthyroidism and ophthalmopathy. From that study: Clinical symptoms, serum thyroxine, TRAb, thyroid ultrasound and orbital computed tomography informed diagnoses. Ophthalmopathy was identified by the model a median approximately six months ahead of onset.

The V and J genes are TRBV27 and TRBJ2-5; 8 bases are shared with TRBD1. This receptor was taken from a man in his forties or fifties with Graves disease. The material sequenced was peripheral blood mononuclear cells (PBMCs), taken at new diagnosis, from a patient treated with antithyroid drugs. CDR3 residues: CASSLLGQGQETQYF. In DNA form, the CDR3 reads TGTGCCAGCAGTTTACTAGGACAGGGCCAAGAGACCCAGTACTTC.